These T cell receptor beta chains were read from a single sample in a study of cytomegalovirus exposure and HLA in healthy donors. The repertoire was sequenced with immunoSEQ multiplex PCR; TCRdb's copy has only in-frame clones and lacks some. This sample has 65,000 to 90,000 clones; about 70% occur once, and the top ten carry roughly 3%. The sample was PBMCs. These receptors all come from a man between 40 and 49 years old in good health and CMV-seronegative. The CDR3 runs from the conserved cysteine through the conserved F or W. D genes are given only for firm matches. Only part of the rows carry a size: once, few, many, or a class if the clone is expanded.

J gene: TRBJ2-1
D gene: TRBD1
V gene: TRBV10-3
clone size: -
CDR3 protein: CAIRRAGGQNEQFF
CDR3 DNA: TGTGCCATCCGAAGGGCAGGGGGCCAAAATGAGCAGTTCTTC

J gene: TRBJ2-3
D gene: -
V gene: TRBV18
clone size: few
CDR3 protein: CASSSGSTLVDTQYF
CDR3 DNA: TGTGCCAGCTCCTCCGGGTCCACCCTTGTGGATACGCAGTATTTT

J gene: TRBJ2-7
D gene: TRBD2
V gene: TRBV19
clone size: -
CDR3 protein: CASNPAGGRYYEQYF
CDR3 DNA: TGTGCCAGTAACCCAGCGGGGGGACGGTACTACGAGCAGTACTTC

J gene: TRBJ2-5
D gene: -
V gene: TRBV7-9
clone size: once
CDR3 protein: CASRYRGWEETQYF
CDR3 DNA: TGTGCCAGCAGATATCGGGGGTGGGAAGAGACCCAGTACTTC

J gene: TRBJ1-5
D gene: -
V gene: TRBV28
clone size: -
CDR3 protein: CASSLNAGYTSNQPQHF
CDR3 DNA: TGTGCCAGCAGTTTAAATGCAGGATATACTAGCAATCAGCCCCAGCATTTT

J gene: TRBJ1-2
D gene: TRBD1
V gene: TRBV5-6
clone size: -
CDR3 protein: CASSSPGGASYGYTF
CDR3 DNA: TGTGCCAGCAGCTCCCCAGGGGGCGCTAGCTATGGCTACACCTTC

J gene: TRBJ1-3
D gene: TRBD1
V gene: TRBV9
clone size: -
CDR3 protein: CASRATGGDGNTIYF
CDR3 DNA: TGTGCCAGCAGAGCGACAGGGGGAGATGGAAACACCATATATTTT

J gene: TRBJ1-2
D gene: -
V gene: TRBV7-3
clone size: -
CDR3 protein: CASSTGGGEDYGYTF
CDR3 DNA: TGTGCCAGCAGCACTGGTGGGGGCGAAGACTATGGCTACACCTTC

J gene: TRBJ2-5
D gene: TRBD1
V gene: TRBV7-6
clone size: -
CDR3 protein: CASSARQGQETQYF
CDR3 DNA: TGTGCCAGCAGCGCCCGACAGGGCCAAGAGACCCAGTACTTC

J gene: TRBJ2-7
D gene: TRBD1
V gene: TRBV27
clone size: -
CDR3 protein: CASSLTRPDRGFSYEQYF
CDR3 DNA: TGTGCCAGCAGTCTAACCAGACCCGACAGGGGATTCTCCTACGAGCAGTACTTC

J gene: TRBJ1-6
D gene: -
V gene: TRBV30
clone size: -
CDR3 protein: CAFNRESSPLHF
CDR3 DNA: TGTGCCTTCAACAGGGAAAGTTCACCCCTCCACTTT

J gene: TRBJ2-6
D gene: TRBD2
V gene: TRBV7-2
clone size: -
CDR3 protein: CASSTPWGGSGANVLTF
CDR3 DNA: TGTGCCAGCAGCACACCCTGGGGGGGATCTGGGGCCAACGTCCTGACTTTC

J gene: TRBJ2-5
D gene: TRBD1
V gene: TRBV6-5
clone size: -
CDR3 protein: CASSKMDRVGETQYF
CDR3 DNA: TGTGCCAGCAGCAAAATGGACAGGGTGGGGGAGACCCAGTACTTC

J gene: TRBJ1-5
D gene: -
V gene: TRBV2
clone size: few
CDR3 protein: CASSGRGNSNQPQHF
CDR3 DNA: TGTGCCAGCAGCGGACGGGGGAATAGCAATCAGCCCCAGCATTTT

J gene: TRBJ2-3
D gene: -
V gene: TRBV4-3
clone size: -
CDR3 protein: CASSQVYGFRRADTQYF
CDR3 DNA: TGCGCCAGCAGCCAAGTGTATGGCTTCAGGAGGGCAGATACGCAGTATTTT

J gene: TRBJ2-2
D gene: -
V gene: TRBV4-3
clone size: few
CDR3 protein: CASSQDHRLALGELFF
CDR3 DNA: TGCGCCAGCAGCCAGGATCACCGTCTAGCGTTGGGGGAGCTGTTTTTT

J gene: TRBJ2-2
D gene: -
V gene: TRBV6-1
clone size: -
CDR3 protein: CASSDTGDTGELFF
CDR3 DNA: TGTGCCAGCAGTGATACGGGGGACACCGGGGAGCTGTTTTTT

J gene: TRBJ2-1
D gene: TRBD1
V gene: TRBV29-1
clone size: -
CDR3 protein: CSGRDRGLNEQFF
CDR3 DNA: TGCAGCGGCCGGGACAGGGGTCTCAATGAGCAGTTCTTC

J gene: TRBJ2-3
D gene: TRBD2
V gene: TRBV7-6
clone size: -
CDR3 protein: CASSYKRTSGGYTDTQYF
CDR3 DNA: TGTGCCAGCAGTTATAAACGGACTAGCGGGGGGTACACAGATACGCAGTATTTT

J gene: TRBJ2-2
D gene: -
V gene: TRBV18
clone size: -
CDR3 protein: CASSPLREELFF
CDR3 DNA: TGTGCCAGCTCACCACTCAGGGAGGAGCTGTTTTTT

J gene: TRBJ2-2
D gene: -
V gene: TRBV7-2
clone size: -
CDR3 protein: CASSLVSKGGGELFF
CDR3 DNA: TGTGCCAGCAGCTTAGTGTCTAAAGGAGGCGGGGAGCTGTTTTTT

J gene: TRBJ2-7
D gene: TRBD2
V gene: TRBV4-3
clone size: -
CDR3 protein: CASSQETSGHEQYF
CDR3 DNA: TGCGCCAGCAGCCAAGAAACTAGCGGACACGAGCAGTACTTC

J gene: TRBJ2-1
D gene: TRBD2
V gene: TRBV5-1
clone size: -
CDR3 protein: CASSTRAGDPNEQFF
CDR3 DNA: TGCGCCAGCAGCACCCGAGCGGGGGACCCCAATGAGCAGTTCTTC

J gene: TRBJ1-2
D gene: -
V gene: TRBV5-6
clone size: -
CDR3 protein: CASSLGNGGVDGYTF
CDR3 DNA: TGTGCCAGCAGCTTGGGAAACGGGGGAGTAGATGGCTACACCTTC

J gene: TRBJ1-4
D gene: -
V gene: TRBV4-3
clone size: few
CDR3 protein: CASSQEGARSEKLFF
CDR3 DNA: TGCGCCAGCAGCCAAGAGGGGGCGCGATCTGAAAAACTGTTTTTT

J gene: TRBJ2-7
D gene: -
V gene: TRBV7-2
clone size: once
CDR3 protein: CASSLETRPLHEQYF
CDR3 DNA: TGTGCCAGCAGCTTAGAGACACGCCCGCTCCACGAGCAGTACTTC

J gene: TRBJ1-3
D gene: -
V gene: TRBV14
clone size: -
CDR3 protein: CASSPREGHSGNTIYF
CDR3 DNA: TGTGCCAGCAGCCCGCGGGAGGGACACTCTGGAAACACCATATATTTT

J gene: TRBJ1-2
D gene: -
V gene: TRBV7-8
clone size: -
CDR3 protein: CASSLEARDYGYTF
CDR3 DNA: TGTGCCAGCAGCTTAGAGGCCAGGGACTATGGCTACACCTTC

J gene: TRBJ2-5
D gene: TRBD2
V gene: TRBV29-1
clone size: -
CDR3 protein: CSLEGGGETQYF
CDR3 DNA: TGCAGCCTAGAGGGCGGGGGAGAGACCCAGTACTTC

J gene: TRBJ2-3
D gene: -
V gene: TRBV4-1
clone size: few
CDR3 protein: CASSREDTQYF
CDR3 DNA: TGCGCCAGCTCCCGGGAGGATACGCAGTATTTT

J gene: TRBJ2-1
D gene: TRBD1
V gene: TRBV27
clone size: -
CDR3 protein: CASSLGTGSSYNEQFF
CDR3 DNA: TGTGCCAGCAGTTTGGGGACAGGGAGCTCCTACAATGAGCAGTTCTTC

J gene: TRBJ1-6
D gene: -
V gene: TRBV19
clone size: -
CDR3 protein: CASSIGSKRRSPLHF
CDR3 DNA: TGTGCCAGTAGTATCGGGTCCAAGAGGCGTTCACCCCTCCACTTT

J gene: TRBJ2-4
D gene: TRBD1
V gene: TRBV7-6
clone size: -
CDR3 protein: CASSQTGGRDIQYF
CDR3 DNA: TGTGCCAGCAGCCAGACAGGGGGGCGCGACATTCAGTACTTC

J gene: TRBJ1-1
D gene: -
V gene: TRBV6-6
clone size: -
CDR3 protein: CASSYLLNTEAFF
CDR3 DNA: TGTGCCAGCAGTTACTTACTCAACACTGAAGCTTTCTTT

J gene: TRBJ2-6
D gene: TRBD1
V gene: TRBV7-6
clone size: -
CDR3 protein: CASSAGGSGANVLTF
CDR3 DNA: TGTGCCAGCAGCGCAGGGGGTTCTGGGGCCAACGTCCTGACTTTC

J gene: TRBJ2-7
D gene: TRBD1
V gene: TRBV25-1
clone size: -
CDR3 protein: CASSPGTGSYEQYF
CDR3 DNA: TGTGCCAGCAGTCCCGGGACAGGGTCCTACGAGCAGTACTTC

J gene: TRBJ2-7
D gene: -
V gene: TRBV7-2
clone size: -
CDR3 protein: CASSLAVRPEQYF
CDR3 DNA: TGTGCCAGCAGCTTAGCGGTCAGGCCCGAGCAGTACTTC

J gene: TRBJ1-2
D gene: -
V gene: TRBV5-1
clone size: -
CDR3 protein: CASSLDRIYGYTF
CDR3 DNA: TGCGCCAGCAGCTTGGACAGAATCTATGGCTACACCTTC

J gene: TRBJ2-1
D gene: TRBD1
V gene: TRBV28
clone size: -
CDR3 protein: CAIRGTGGYNEQFF
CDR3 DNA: TGTGCCATTCGAGGGACAGGGGGCTACAATGAGCAGTTCTTC

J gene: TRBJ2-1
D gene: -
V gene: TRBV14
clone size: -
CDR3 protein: CASSPRGHGEQFF
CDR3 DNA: TGTGCCAGCAGCCCTCGCGGGCACGGTGAGCAGTTCTTC

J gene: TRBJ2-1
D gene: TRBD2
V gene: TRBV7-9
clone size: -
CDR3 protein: CASSASGGPLISNNEQFF
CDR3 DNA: TGTGCCAGCAGCGCTAGCGGGGGGCCCTTGATATCAAACAATGAGCAGTTCTTC

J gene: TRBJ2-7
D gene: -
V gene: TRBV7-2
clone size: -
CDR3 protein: CASSPGPGEQYF
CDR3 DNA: TGTGCCAGCAGCCCAGGTCCGGGGGAGCAGTACTTC

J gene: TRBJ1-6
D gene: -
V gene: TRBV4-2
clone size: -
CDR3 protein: CASSQTPPPSSGPLHF
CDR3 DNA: TGTGCCAGCAGCCAAACGCCCCCCCCCTCGAGCGGACCCCTCCACTTT

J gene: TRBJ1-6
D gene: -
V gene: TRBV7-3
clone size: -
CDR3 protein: CASSLLGANSPLHF
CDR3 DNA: TGTGCCAGCAGCTTACTGGGGGCAAATTCACCCCTCCACTTT

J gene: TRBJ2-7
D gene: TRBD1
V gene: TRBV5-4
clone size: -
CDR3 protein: CASSLPMGQGGYEQYF
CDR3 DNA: TGTGCCAGCAGCTTACCCATGGGACAGGGAGGCTACGAGCAGTACTTC

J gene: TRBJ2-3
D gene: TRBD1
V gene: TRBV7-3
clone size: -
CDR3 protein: CASSPDRVPQFTQYF
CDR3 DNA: TGTGCCAGCAGCCCGGACAGGGTCCCTCAATTTACGCAGTATTTT

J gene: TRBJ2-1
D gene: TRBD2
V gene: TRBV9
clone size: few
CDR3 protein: CASSARLAGRYNEQFF
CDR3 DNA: TGTGCCAGCAGCGCTCGACTAGCGGGGAGGTACAATGAGCAGTTCTTC

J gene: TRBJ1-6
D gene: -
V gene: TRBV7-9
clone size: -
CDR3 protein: CASSSYNSPLHF
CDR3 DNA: TGTGCCAGCAGCTCTTATAATTCACCCCTCCACTTT

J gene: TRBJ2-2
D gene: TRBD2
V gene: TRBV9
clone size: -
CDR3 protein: CASSPRTSGGVPGELFF
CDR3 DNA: TGTGCCAGCAGCCCCCGGACTAGCGGGGGGGTCCCCGGGGAGCTGTTTTTT

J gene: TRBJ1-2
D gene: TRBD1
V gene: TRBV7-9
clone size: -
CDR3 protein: CASSENRGLGYTF
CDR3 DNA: TGTGCCAGCAGCGAGAACAGGGGGTTGGGCTACACCTTC

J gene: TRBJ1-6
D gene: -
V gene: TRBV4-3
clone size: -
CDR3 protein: CASSQEGPGTEGNYNSPLHF
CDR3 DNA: TGCGCCAGCAGCCAAGAGGGACCCGGAACGGAGGGTAACTATAATTCACCCCTCCACTTT

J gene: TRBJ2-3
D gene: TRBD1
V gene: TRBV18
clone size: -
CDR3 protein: CASSPDRVADTQYF
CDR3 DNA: TGTGCCAGCTCACCCGACAGGGTTGCAGATACGCAGTATTTT

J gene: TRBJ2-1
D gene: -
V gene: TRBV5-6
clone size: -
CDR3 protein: CASSSGYSYNEQFF
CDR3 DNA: TGTGCCAGCAGCTCGGGGTACTCCTACAATGAGCAGTTCTTC

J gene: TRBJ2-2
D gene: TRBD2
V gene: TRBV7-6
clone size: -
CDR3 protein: CASSYGTSGGDTGELFF
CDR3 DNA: TGTGCCAGCAGCTATGGGACTAGCGGGGGGGACACCGGGGAGCTGTTTTTT

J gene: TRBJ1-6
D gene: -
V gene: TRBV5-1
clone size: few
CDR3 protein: CASSWDTPSEALHF
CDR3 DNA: TGCGCCAGCAGCTGGGACACACCTTCGGAGGCCCTCCACTTT

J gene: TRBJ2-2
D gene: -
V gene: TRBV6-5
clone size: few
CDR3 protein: CASSLPGLHTGELFF
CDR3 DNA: TGTGCCAGCAGCTTACCGGGACTTCACACCGGGGAGCTGTTTTTT

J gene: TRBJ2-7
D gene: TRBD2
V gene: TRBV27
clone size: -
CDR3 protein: CASSDPGGNEQYF
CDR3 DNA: TGTGCCAGCAGTGACCCCGGGGGGAACGAGCAGTACTTC

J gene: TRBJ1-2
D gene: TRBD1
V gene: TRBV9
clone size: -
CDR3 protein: CASSGTGGYGYTF
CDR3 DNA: TGTGCCAGCAGTGGGACAGGTGGCTATGGCTACACCTTC